Detailed here is one T cell receptor (beta chain). What it binds is unknown. A 5'RACE template-switching step, the method used to make TCR cDNA, added a universal primer site and UMIs. TCRdb re-analysed the 5' RACE reads in MiXCR, keeping a single row per CDR3 protein. There are some 200,000 distinct CDR3 sequences in the sample; about 3% occur only once, and less than 3.5% lies in the top ten. The sample comes from a study of T cells after yellow fever vaccination. This CDR3 is built from 15 residues. Germline values: CDR1 MGHDK, CDR2 SYGVNS. The junction had 6 bases not matched to a gene; V was cut back by 1 base and J by 9 bases. General observations from the study: A small proportion of clonotypes was detected in both the CD4 and CD8 compartments. The presence of abundant clonotypes contaminating from the bulk population was possible in FACS-sorted repertoires. After the booster, approximately 95% of CD4 and about nine tenths of CD8 primary-response clones were re-detected.

This sequence originates from a young man who received the YFV17D yellow fever vaccine. The chain recombines TRBV25-1 with TRBJ2-1, with TRBD2 identical over 10 bases. The specimen was CD4+ T cells sorted from PBMCs, collected 10 days after the yellow fever booster vaccination. Here the CDR3 reads CASSEWSGGAGEQFF. In DNA form, the CDR3 reads TGTGCCAGCAGTGAATGGAGCGGGGGGGCCGGTGAGCAGTTCTTC.